Sequencing of this T cell receptor beta chain was carried out in a study of blood T cell repertoires in COVID-19. Study summary: COVID-19 samples from acute and convalescent phases originated in the United States, Italy and Spain. Sources were T cells, B-cell-depleted T cells, or PBMCs; the material itself was cDNA or gDNA.

The CDR3 has 14 amino acids. The V gene end was trimmed by 3 bases and the J gene end by 5 bases; junction bases not matched to a gene: 7. The germline gives CDR1 MDHEN, CDR2 SYDVKM. Participants, about 18 to 90 years old, spanned fewer than 25 US areas. Original data processing: Estimates of nucleated cell counts were drawn from the amplification of reference gene primers. Repertoires were generated with immunoSEQ multiplex PCR, while TCRdb's copy carries only in-frame clones and drops some. That table gives V, J and clone size, and the DNA gave D and trimming. There are 130,000 to 150,000 clones in the sample; about four fifths occur only once, and around 8.4% lies in the top ten.

Sequencing was done on a sample of PBMCs or T cells enriched from blood (not recorded which). The receptor's source is a man aged 50-59 years who had recovered from COVID-19. This sequence joins TRBV28 and TRBJ2-7; TRBD1 agrees at 7 bases. Here the CDR3 DNA reads TGTGCCAGCAGTTTGTTTGGGGACAGCAACGAGCAGTACTTC. Translation: CASSLFGDSNEQYF.